This T cell receptor (beta chain) is drawn from a study of T cell clones after liver transplantation. Across the whole study: Graft-donor-reactive sequences were compared with third-party-reactive TCRbeta sequences from pre-transplant mixed lymphocyte reactions.

The CDR3 is 16 amino acids. Trimming cost V 1 base and J 0 bases; bases outside gene matches: 2. CDR1 SGHRS and CDR2 YFSETQ come from the germline V gene. Profiled with immunoSEQ multiplex PCR; TCRdb holds only in-frame clones, not every one. The table lists about 74,000 clones, 80% of them singletons. The receptor was derived from a human donor who received a liver transplant. The sequences come from CD4+ T cells from blood, collected before liver transplant. The chain uses TRBV5-1 and TRBJ2-3; 10 bases agree with TRBD2. The CDR3 region is CASSLTSGASTDTQYF. In nucleotides, the CDR3 is TGCGCCAGCAGCTTGACTAGCGGGGCTAGCACAGATACGCAGTATTTT.